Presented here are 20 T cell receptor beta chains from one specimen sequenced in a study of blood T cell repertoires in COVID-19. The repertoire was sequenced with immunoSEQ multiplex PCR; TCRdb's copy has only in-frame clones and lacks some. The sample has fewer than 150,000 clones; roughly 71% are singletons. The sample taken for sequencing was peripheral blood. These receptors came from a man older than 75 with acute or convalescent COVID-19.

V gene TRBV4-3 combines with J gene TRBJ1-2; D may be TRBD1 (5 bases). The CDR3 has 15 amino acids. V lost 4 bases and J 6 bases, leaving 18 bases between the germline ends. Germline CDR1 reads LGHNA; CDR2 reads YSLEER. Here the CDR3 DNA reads TGCGCCAGCAGCCGAGGGAGGGGAACGCTTGATGGCTACACCTTC. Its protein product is CASSRGRGTLDGYTF.

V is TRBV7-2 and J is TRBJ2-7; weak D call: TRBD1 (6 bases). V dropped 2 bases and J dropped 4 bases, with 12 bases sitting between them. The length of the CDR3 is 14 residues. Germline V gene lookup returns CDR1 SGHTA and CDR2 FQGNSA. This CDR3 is CASSLNQGLYEQYF. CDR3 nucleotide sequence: TGTGCCAGCAGCTTAAACCAGGGGTTATACGAGCAGTACTTC.

CDR3 protein: CASSPPLNYGYTF. The CDR3 DNA is TGTGCCAGCTCACCACCCCTAAACTATGGCTACACCTTC. This chain connects TRBV18 to TRBJ1-2; D gene uncertain. Germline lookup yields CDR1 KGHSH and CDR2 LQKENI. This CDR3 region has 13 residues. With 0 bases removed from V and 2 bases from J, the gap between germline ends came to 4 bases.

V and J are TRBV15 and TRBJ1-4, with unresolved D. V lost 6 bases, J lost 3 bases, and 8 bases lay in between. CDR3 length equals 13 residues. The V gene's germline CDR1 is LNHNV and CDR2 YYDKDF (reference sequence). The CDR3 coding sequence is TGTGCCACCAGTAGTAGTCCTAATGAAAAACTGTTTTTT. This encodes CATSSSPNEKLFF.

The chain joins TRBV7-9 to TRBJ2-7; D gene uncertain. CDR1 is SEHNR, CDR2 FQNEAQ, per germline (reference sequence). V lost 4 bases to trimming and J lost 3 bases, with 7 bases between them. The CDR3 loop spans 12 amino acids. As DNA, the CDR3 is TGTGCCAGCAGCTCGAGAGGCTACGAGCAGTACTTC. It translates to CASSSRGYEQYF. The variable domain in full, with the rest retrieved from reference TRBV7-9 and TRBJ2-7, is DTGVSQNPRHKITKRGQNVTFRCDPISEHNRLYWYRQTLGQGPEFLTYFQNEAQLEKSRLLSDRFSAERPKGSFSTLEIQRTEQGDSAMYLCASSSRGYEQYFGPGTRLTVT.

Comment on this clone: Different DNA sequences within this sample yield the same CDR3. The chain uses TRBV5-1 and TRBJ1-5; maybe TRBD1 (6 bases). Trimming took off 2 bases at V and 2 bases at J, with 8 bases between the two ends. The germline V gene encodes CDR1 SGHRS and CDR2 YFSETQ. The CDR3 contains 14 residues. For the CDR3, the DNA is TGCGCCAGCAGCTTAGAGGGGGGCAATCAGCCCCAGCATTTT. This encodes CASSLEGGNQPQHF.

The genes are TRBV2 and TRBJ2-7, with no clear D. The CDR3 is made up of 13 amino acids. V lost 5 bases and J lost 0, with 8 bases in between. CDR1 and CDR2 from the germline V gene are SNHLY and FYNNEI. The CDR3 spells CASSLTLSYEQYF. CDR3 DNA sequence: TGTGCCAGCAGTTTGACACTCTCCTACGAGCAGTACTTC. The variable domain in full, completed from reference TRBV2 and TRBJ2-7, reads EPEVTQTPSHQVTQMGQEVILRCVPISNHLYFYWYRQILGQKVEFLVSFYNNEISEKSEIFDDQFSVERPDGSNFTLKIRSTKLEDSAMYFCASSLTLSYEQYFGPGTRLTVT.

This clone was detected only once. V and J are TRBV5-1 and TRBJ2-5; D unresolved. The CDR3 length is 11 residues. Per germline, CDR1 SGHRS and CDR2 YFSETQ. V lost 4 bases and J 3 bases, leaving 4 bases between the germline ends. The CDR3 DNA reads TGCGCCAGCAGCGCGGAAGAGACCCAGTACTTC. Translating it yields CASSAEETQYF.

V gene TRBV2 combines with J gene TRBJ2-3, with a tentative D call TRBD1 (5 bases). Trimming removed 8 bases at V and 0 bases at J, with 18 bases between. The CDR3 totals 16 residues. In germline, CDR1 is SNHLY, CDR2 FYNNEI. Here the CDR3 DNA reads TGTGCCAGCTCAGTGATGGCTAGGGGCAGCACAGATACGCAGTATTTT. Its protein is CASSVMARGSTDTQYF.

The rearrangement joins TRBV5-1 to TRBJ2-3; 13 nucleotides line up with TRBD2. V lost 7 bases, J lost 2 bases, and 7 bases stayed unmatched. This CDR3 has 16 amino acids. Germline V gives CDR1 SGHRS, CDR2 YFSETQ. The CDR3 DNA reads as TGCGCCAGCGGAAGACTAGCGGGGGGTCACACAGATACGCAGTATTTT. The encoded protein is CASGRLAGGHTDTQYF. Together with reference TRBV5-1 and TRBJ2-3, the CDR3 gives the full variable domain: KAGVTQTPRYLIKTRGQQVTLSCSPISGHRSVSWYQQTPGQGLQFLFEYFSETQRNKGNFPGRFSGRQFSNSRSEMNVSTLELGDSALYLCASGRLAGGHTDTQYFGPGTRLTVL.

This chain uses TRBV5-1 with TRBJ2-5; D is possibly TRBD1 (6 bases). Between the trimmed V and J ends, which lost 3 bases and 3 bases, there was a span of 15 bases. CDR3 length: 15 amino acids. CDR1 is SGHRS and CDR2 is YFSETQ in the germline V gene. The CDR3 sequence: CASSSTSTGKETQYF. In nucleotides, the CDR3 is TGCGCCAGCAGCTCCACTTCGACAGGAAAAGAGACCCAGTACTTC. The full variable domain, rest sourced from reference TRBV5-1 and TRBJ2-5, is KAGVTQTPRYLIKTRGQQVTLSCSPISGHRSVSWYQQTPGQGLQFLFEYFSETQRNKGNFPGRFSGRQFSNSRSEMNVSTLELGDSALYLCASSSTSTGKETQYFGPGTRLLVL.

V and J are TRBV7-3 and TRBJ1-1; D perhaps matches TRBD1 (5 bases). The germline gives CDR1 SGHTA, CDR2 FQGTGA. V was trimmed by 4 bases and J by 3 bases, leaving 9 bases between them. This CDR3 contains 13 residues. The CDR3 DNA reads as TGTGCCAGCAGCTCCTCAGGGCACACTGAAGCTTTCTTT. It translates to CASSSSGHTEAFF. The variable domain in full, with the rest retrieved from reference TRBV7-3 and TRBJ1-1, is GAGVSQTPSNKVTEKGKYVELRCDPISGHTALYWYRQSLGQGPEFLIYFQGTGAADDSGLPNDRFFAVRPEGSVSTLKIQRTERGDSAVYLCASSSSGHTEAFFGQGTRLTVV.

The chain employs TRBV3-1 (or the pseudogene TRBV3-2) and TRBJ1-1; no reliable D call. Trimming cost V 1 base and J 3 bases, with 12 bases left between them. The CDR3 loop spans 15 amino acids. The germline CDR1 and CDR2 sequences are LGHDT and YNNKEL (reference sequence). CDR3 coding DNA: TGTGCCAGCAGCCAAGCGGGGAGGTTTTACACTGAAGCTTTCTTT. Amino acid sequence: CASSQAGRFYTEAFF.

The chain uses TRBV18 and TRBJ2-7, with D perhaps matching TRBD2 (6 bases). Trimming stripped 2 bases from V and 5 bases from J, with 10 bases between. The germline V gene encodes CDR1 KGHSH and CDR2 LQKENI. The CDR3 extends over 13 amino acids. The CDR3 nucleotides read TGTGCCAGCTCACCATCCAGGGAGGACGAGCAGTACTTC. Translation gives CASSPSREDEQYF.

CDR3 nucleotide sequence: TGCGCCAGCAGCTTCCAGGGGTCATACACCGGGGAGCTGTTTTTT. Translating gives CASSFQGSYTGELFF. V is TRBV5-1 and J is TRBJ2-2, with TRBD1 as a possible D gene (6 bases). The CDR3 has 15 amino acids. The V end lost 2 bases, the J end lost 3 bases, and 11 bases lay between the germline ends. CDR1 and CDR2 (germline): SGHRS, YFSETQ.

CDR3 in DNA: TGTGCCAGCAGCGTTTCCGATACGCAGTATTTT. Translating gives CASSVSDTQYF. The V gene is TRBV2, the J gene TRBJ2-3, with D uncertain. Looked up from germline, CDR1 is SNHLY and CDR2 is FYNNEI. V lost 6 bases, J lost 6 bases, and 7 bases lay in between. This CDR3 has 11 amino acids.

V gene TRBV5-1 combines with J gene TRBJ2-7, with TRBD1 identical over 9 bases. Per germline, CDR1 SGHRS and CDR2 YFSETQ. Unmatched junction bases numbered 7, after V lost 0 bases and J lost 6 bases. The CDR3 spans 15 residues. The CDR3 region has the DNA TGCGCCAGCAGCTTGGTAACAGGGGGCGTCGGCGAGCAGTACTTC. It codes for CASSLVTGGVGEQYF.

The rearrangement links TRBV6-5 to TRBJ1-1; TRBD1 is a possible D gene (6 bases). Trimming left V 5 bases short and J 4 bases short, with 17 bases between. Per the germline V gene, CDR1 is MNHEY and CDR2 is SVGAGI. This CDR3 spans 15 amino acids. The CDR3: CASSPLAGAPTEAFF. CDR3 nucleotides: TGTGCCAGCAGTCCGCTAGCGGGGGCGCCCACTGAAGCTTTCTTT.

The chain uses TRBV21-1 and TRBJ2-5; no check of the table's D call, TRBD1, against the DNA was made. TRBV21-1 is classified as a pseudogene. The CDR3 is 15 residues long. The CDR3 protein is CASSNKVLGARAQYF. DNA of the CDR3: TGTGCCAGCAGCAATAAGGTTCTAGGGGCTCGGGCCCAGTACTTC.

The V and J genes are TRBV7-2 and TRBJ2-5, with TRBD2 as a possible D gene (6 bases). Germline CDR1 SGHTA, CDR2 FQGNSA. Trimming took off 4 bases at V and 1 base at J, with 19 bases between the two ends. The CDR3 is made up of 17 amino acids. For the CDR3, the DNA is TGTGCCAGCAGCTCCAGTGGGGGGTCCCGACCCCAAGAGACCCAGTACTTC. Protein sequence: CASSSSGGSRPQETQYF.